This TCR beta chain was captured in a study of CD8 T cells in ankylosing spondylitis (dated by TCRdb to about 2017). Some background on the complete study: To find TCR variants linked to disease, the study profiled T cell receptor beta repertoires in ankylosing spondylitis patients and healthy donors. The whole study cohort included 95 to 130 healthy donors and about two dozen ankylosing spondylitis patients. Peripheral blood was sampled, and synovial fluid was also collected from ankylosing spondylitis patients.

Only a few counts were recorded for this clonotype. It lacks a known antigen. Nothing much larger sits one base from this clone, and base qualities are not available. The instrument given in TCRdb is Illumina HiSeq 2500. TCR beta libraries were prepared by quantitative 5'-RACE with molecular barcodes. Per the source publication's procedure: A new computational method, built on a probabilistic model of VDJ rearrangement, was used to identify disease-linked TCR variants. The raw public data were reprocessed by TCRdb itself: fastp quality trimming at Q25, MiXCR clonotype calling, in-frame beta chains only. Rows with one shared CDR3 protein collapse into an entry with the most common genes and DNA. TCRdb's processing, not the authors' own work, is the source of the V and J calls. The sample table lists some 700,000 distinct CDR3 sequences, roughly 19% of them with a count of one. Around 19% of the sample rests with the top ten.

The V and J ends are trimmed by 1 base and 5 bases, leaving 11 bases between them. The CDR3 runs 14 residues from the cysteine to the phenylalanine. Only the CDR3 region is kept as DNA, spanning 42 bases read in frame from base 1. Reading the germline V gene gives CDR1 LGHNA and CDR2 YSLEER. General findings and caveats noted by the study authors: Some TCR beta motif variants had previously been reported in synovial fluid and blood of reactive arthritis patients, which suggested common disease-initiation mechanisms. Blood from ankylosing spondylitis patients appeared to be characterized by a TCR beta motif composed of 7 to 9 highly homologous amino acid variants. The disease-linked clones were reported as significantly enriched in matched synovial fluid samples from ankylosing spondylitis patients. The disease-linked clones had a CD8+ phenotype and were found at relatively low frequencies in peripheral blood.

Input material: blood, either unsorted or a sorted T cell fraction (not recorded which). This clonotype was obtained from a male donor with ankylosing spondylitis. The sequence links TRBV4-3 to TRBJ2-5, and TRBD2 may be the D gene, going by 6 matching bases. The encoded CDR3 is CASSQVAGTETQYF. The sequenced DNA is TGCGCCAGCAGCCAAGTGGCGGGAACTGAGACCCAGTACTTC.